Listed below are T cell receptor beta chains from one sample, sequenced in a study of early T cells in non-severe SARS-CoV-2 infection. TCRdb processed the 5' RACE reads anew with MiXCR; each CDR3 protein has one entry. Here the sample spans 27,000 or so distinct CDR3 sequences, about 2.7% being singletons. Sequencing input: whole blood. These receptors were collected from an adult who was a healthcare worker with PCR-confirmed SARS-CoV-2 infection or an uninfected control (not recorded which). Both conserved end residues are part of each CDR3. D genes are given only for firm matches. The size of a clone is reported for some rows only, either as once, few or many, or as a class for expanded clones.

V: TRBV6-1; D: -; size: few; J: TRBJ2-1; CDR3: CASSGMGVVTLSSYNEQFF; DNA: TGTGCCAGCAGTGGTATGGGGGTTGTGACTTTGAGCTCCTACAATGAGCAGTTCTTC
V: TRBV29-1; D: -; size: many; J: TRBJ2-6; CDR3: CSALSGANVLTF; DNA: TGCAGCGCATTGTCTGGGGCCAACGTCCTGACTTTC
V: TRBV2; D: TRBD2; size: many; J: TRBJ2-3; CDR3: CASSVAAGDTQYF; DNA: TGTGCCAGCAGTGTAGCAGCGGGGGATACGCAGTATTTT
V: TRBV5-1; D: TRBD1; size: many; J: TRBJ1-1; CDR3: CASNQRGQGGTEAFF; DNA: TGCGCCAGCAACCAAAGGGGACAGGGAGGGACTGAAGCTTTCTTT
V: TRBV5-1; D: -; size: many; J: TRBJ2-6; CDR3: CASSLRQGGTGANVLTF; DNA: TGCGCCAGCAGCTTGAGGCAGGGGGGAACTGGGGCCAACGTCCTGACTTTC
V: TRBV30; D: -; size: many; J: TRBJ1-2; CDR3: CAWSVAGRGGYTF; DNA: TGTGCCTGGAGTGTGGCGGGGCGCGGCGGCTACACCTTC
V: TRBV20-1; D: TRBD1; size: many; J: TRBJ1-6; CDR3: CSAKGQGVWSPLHF; DNA: TGCAGTGCAAAAGGACAGGGAGTTTGGTCACCCCTCCACTTT
V: TRBV12-3/TRBV12-4; D: -; size: few; J: TRBJ1-2; CDR3: CASSLGGRDYGYTF; DNA: TGTGCCAGCAGTTTGGGGGGGCGAGACTATGGCTACACCTTC
V: TRBV4-1; D: TRBD2; size: many; J: TRBJ2-3; CDR3: CASSQEKVASGGGTDTQYF; DNA: TGCGCCAGCAGCCAAGAGAAGGTGGCTAGCGGGGGGGGAACAGATACGCAGTATTTT
V: TRBV12-3/TRBV12-4; D: -; size: many; J: TRBJ2-5; CDR3: CASSIPQAGSETQYF; DNA: TGTGCCAGCAGTATCCCCCAGGCGGGGTCCGAGACCCAGTACTTC
V: TRBV6-6; D: -; size: many; J: TRBJ2-3; CDR3: CASCRGGTDTQYF; DNA: TGTGCCAGTTGCAGGGGCGGAACAGATACGCAGTATTTT
V: TRBV29-1; D: -; size: many; J: TRBJ1-3; CDR3: CSVASRGNGAIYF; DNA: TGCAGCGTTGCGTCTCGGGGAAACGGAGCCATATATTTT
V: TRBV19; D: -; size: few; J: TRBJ2-1; CDR3: CASSSFYEQFF; DNA: TGTGCCAGTAGTAGCTTCTATGAGCAGTTCTTC
V: TRBV12-3/TRBV12-4; D: -; size: many; J: TRBJ1-1; CDR3: CASSLRQYTEAFF; DNA: TGTGCCAGCAGTTTAAGGCAGTACACTGAAGCTTTCTTT
V: TRBV5-5; D: -; size: many; J: TRBJ2-5; CDR3: CASSLAPARGEETQYF; DNA: TGTGCCAGCAGCTTGGCGCCGGCCCGGGGAGAAGAGACCCAGTACTTC
V: TRBV20-1; D: TRBD1; size: many; J: TRBJ1-1; CDR3: CSARKPRQGETEAFF; DNA: TGCAGTGCTAGAAAGCCTCGACAGGGGGAAACTGAAGCTTTCTTT
V: TRBV7-2; D: -; size: medium-sized; J: TRBJ2-3; CDR3: CASSLGDRRSTDTQYF; DNA: TGTGCCAGCAGCTTAGGAGACAGGCGATCCACAGATACGCAGTATTTT
V: TRBV27; D: TRBD1; size: many; J: TRBJ1-6; CDR3: CASSLSWTGGQPLHF; DNA: TGTGCCAGCAGTTTATCATGGACAGGGGGCCAACCCCTCCACTTT
V: TRBV6-2/TRBV6-3; D: TRBD2; size: few; J: TRBJ2-1; CDR3: CASRPSGTSLSEQFF; DNA: TGTGCCAGCAGGCCCTCCGGGACTAGCCTCTCTGAGCAGTTCTTC
V: TRBV7-2; D: TRBD1; size: many; J: TRBJ1-2; CDR3: CASSARTGGYGYTF; DNA: TGTGCCAGCAGCGCCCGGACAGGGGGCTATGGCTACACCTTC
V: TRBV27; D: -; size: many; J: TRBJ1-1; CDR3: CASSLQGTEAFF; DNA: TGTGCCAGCAGTTTACAGGGGACTGAAGCTTTCTTT
V: TRBV25-1; D: -; size: many; J: TRBJ2-3; CDR3: CASSAKVFTGWSRTDTQYF; DNA: TGTGCCAGCAGTGCCAAGGTTTTCACAGGGTGGTCACGCACAGATACGCAGTATTTT
V: TRBV7-8; D: -; size: many; J: TRBJ1-2; CDR3: CASSFDGNYGYTF; DNA: TGTGCCAGCAGCTTCGACGGAAACTATGGCTACACCTTC
V: TRBV12-3/TRBV12-4; D: -; size: -; J: TRBJ1-5; CDR3: CASSLRGESNQPQHF; DNA: TGTGCCAGCAGTTTAAGGGGGGAAAGCAATCAGCCCCAGCATTTT
V: TRBV5-1; D: -; size: few; J: TRBJ2-2; CDR3: CASSVDHTGELFF; DNA: TGCGCCAGCAGCGTGGATCATACCGGGGAGCTGTTTTTT
V: TRBV30; D: -; size: many; J: TRBJ2-1; CDR3: CAWTGPYNEQFF; DNA: TGTGCCTGGACGGGCCCCTACAATGAGCAGTTCTTC
V: TRBV6-5; D: -; size: many; J: TRBJ1-6; CDR3: CASRPGTPYLYSYNSPLHF; DNA: TGTGCCAGCAGACCCGGGACACCGTATTTATACTCCTATAATTCACCCCTCCACTTT
V: TRBV5-1; D: TRBD2; size: -; J: TRBJ2-5; CDR3: CASSLRLASGETQYF; DNA: TGCGCCAGCAGCTTAAGACTAGCGTCGGGGGAGACCCAGTACTTC
V: TRBV6-4; D: TRBD1; size: many; J: TRBJ2-1; CDR3: CASSEDRGGGNEQFF; DNA: TGTGCCAGCAGTGAGGACAGGGGAGGGGGCAATGAGCAGTTCTTC
V: TRBV27; D: -; size: few; J: TRBJ1-2; CDR3: CASSLSLDPGLDYGYTF; DNA: TGTGCCAGCAGTTTATCCTTGGATCCGGGGTTGGACTATGGCTACACCTTC
V: TRBV29-1; D: -; size: many; J: TRBJ2-1; CDR3: CSVSRGTYNEQFF; DNA: TGCAGCGTTTCGAGGGGAACCTACAATGAGCAGTTCTTC
V: TRBV11-3; D: -; size: few; J: TRBJ2-5; CDR3: CASSSLTGATQYF; DNA: TGTGCCAGCAGCTCCCTAACTGGCGCGACCCAGTACTTC
V: TRBV24-1; D: -; size: many; J: TRBJ2-1; CDR3: CATSDSQIDTYNEQFF; DNA: TGTGCCACCAGTGATAGTCAGATCGATACCTACAATGAGCAGTTCTTC
V: TRBV19; D: TRBD2; size: many; J: TRBJ2-3; CDR3: CASSISAGGPDTQYF; DNA: TGTGCCAGTAGTATTTCTGCGGGGGGGCCAGATACGCAGTATTTT
V: TRBV6-5; D: TRBD1; size: many; J: TRBJ1-6; CDR3: CASSRDSSYNSPLHF; DNA: TGTGCCAGCAGCCGGGACAGCTCCTATAATTCACCCCTCCACTTT